A selection of T cell receptor beta chains follows, all from one sample in a study of radiotherapy plus CTLA-4 blockade in lung cancer. The assay was immunoSEQ multiplex PCR, and TCRdb's table has in-frame clones only and misses some. Here the sample spans over 80,000 clones, under 85% being singletons. Material: peripheral blood, obtained from a patient treated with radiotherapy plus ipilimumab. Source of these receptors: a human donor with non-small cell lung cancer who had stable disease on radiotherapy plus ipilimumab. Both conserved end residues are part of each CDR3. D genes are given only for firm matches. Clone size is not always given. Where it is, it says once, few, many or a class for expanded clones.

CDR3,DNA,D,V,size,J
CASSRDRGEEKLFF,TGTGCCAGCAGCCGGGACAGGGGGGAGGAAAAACTGTTTTTT,TRBD1,TRBV2,.,TRBJ1-4
CASNFPRTAYYEQYF,TGTGCCAGCAACTTCCCACGGACGGCGTACTACGAGCAGTACTTC,.,TRBV11-3,.,TRBJ2-7
CASSQKVGNGELFF,TGTGCCAGCAGCCAAAAAGTAGGAAACGGGGAGCTGTTTTTT,.,TRBV14,.,TRBJ2-2
CASSGTVSTDTQYF,TGTGCCAGCAGTGGGACAGTTAGCACAGATACGCAGTATTTT,.,TRBV6-1,.,TRBJ2-3
CASSLYSPRGTSPLHF,TGTGCCAGCAGCTTATATTCCCCCAGGGGGACTTCACCCCTCCACTTT,TRBD1,TRBV7-8,.,TRBJ1-6
CASSTFTDSPLHF,TGTGCCAGCAGCACCTTTACGGATTCACCCCTCCACTTT,.,TRBV5-7,once,TRBJ1-6
CASSKVSTSTDTQYF,TGTGCCAGCAGCAAAGTTTCTACCTCCACAGATACGCAGTATTTT,.,TRBV21-1,.,TRBJ2-3
CATSRDPTYEQYF,TGTGCCACCAGCAGAGATCCGACCTACGAGCAGTACTTC,.,TRBV15,.,TRBJ2-7
CASSPDRFNGYTF,TGTGCCAGCAGTCCGGACAGGTTTAATGGCTACACCTTC,TRBD1,TRBV28,.,TRBJ1-2
CASSLDSSGNTIYF,TGCGCCAGCAGCTTGGACAGCTCTGGAAACACCATATATTTT,.,TRBV5-1,.,TRBJ1-3
CASSLDRAAGQPQHF,TGCGCCAGCAGCTTGGACCGGGCGGCAGGCCAGCCCCAGCATTTT,.,TRBV5-1,.,TRBJ1-5
CAISRTGSSYEQYF,TGTGCCATCAGTAGGACAGGGAGCTCCTACGAGCAGTACTTC,TRBD1,TRBV10-3,few,TRBJ2-7
CATSRDGNSPLHF,TGTGCCACCAGCAGAGATGGGAATTCACCCCTCCACTTT,.,TRBV15,.,TRBJ1-6
CASSLGDRGLHEQFF,TGTGCCAGCAGCTTGGGCGACAGGGGGCTCCATGAGCAGTTCTTC,TRBD1,TRBV11-2,.,TRBJ2-1
CASSLTRNTEAFF,TGTGCCAGCAGTTTGACAAGGAACACTGAAGCTTTCTTT,.,TRBV6-5,once,TRBJ1-1
CASSLGRDRGQYF,TGTGCCAGCAGCTTAGGACGGGACAGGGGACAGTACTTC,TRBD1,TRBV7-6,once,TRBJ2-5
CSVTTPGTEAFF,TGCAGCGTCACCACCCCGGGAACTGAAGCTTTCTTT,.,TRBV29-1,.,TRBJ1-1
CATSSAGDYYNEQFF,TGTGCCACCAGCAGCGCGGGGGACTACTACAATGAGCAGTTCTTC,TRBD2,TRBV15,.,TRBJ2-1
CAASGTGWTEAFF,TGTGCCGCGTCCGGGACCGGGTGGACTGAAGCTTTCTTT,.,TRBV19,.,TRBJ1-1
CASSLDRHEQFF,TGTGCCAGCAGCTTAGACCGCCATGAGCAGTTCTTC,.,TRBV7-3,.,TRBJ2-1
CASSQERFGVADTQYF,TGTGCCAGCAGCCAAGAGAGATTTGGGGTGGCAGATACGCAGTATTTT,.,TRBV14,.,TRBJ2-3
CASSSAGGSNEQFF,TGCGCCAGCAGCTCCGCGGGAGGAAGCAATGAGCAGTTCTTC,TRBD2,TRBV5-1,.,TRBJ2-1
CSVVASTSTDTQYF,TGCAGCGTTGTGGCTAGCACTAGCACAGATACGCAGTATTTT,.,TRBV29-1,.,TRBJ2-3
CASRTSGQGGRKQFF,TGTGCCAGCAGGACCTCCGGACAGGGAGGACGCAAACAGTTCTTC,TRBD1,TRBV6-5,.,TRBJ2-1
CASSLNPTRNTEAFF,TGTGCCAGCTCACTAAATCCCACTCGGAACACTGAAGCTTTCTTT,.,TRBV18,.,TRBJ1-1
CASSLRAGTATNEKLFF,TGTGCCAGCAGCTTGAGAGCTGGGACTGCAACTAATGAAAAACTGTTTTTT,.,TRBV4-2,.,TRBJ1-4
CASMGQGSYNEQFF,TGTGCCAGCATGGGACAGGGGTCCTACAATGAGCAGTTCTTC,TRBD1,TRBV25-1,.,TRBJ2-1
CSVEKTGGGYGYTF,TGCAGCGTTGAGAAAACAGGGGGCGGCTATGGCTACACCTTC,TRBD1,TRBV29-1,.,TRBJ1-2
CASSSGQGGTEAFF,TGTGCCAGCTCATCGGGACAGGGCGGAACTGAAGCTTTCTTT,TRBD1,TRBV18,.,TRBJ1-1
CASSFRGGTDTQYF,TGTGCCAGCAGCTTTCGGGGGGGCACAGATACGCAGTATTTT,TRBD2,TRBV5-4,.,TRBJ2-3
CASSVQGPGGNQPQHF,TGTGCCAGCAGCGTACAGGGGCCCGGCGGGAATCAGCCCCAGCATTTT,.,TRBV9,.,TRBJ1-5
CASSFPRSTSSYNEQFF,TGTGCCAGCAGCTTTCCCCGAAGCACAAGCTCCTACAATGAGCAGTTCTTC,.,TRBV7-9,.,TRBJ2-1
CASSQSGSSYNEQFF,TGTGCCAGCAGCCAGAGCGGGAGCTCCTACAATGAGCAGTTCTTC,TRBD2,TRBV7-6,few,TRBJ2-1
CASSFETGGNEKLFF,TGTGCCAGCAGCTTTGAGACAGGGGGGAATGAAAAACTGTTTTTT,TRBD1,TRBV7-6,.,TRBJ1-4
CASSLAAGGQEAFF,TGCGCCAGCAGCTTAGCAGCTGGGGGACAGGAAGCTTTCTTT,TRBD1,TRBV5-1,.,TRBJ1-1
CASSMGLDLSEQYF,TGTGCCAGCAGTATGGGACTAGATCTGTCCGAGCAGTACTTC,TRBD2,TRBV27,.,TRBJ2-7
CASSLALVTGKYEQYF,TGTGCCAGCAGTTTAGCTTTAGTAACAGGCAAGTACGAGCAGTACTTC,.,TRBV28,.,TRBJ2-7
CASRPQWTGREQPQHF,TGTGCCAGCAGACCTCAATGGACAGGGAGAGAACAGCCCCAGCATTTT,TRBD1,TRBV2,few,TRBJ1-5
CASSLTGAGGDTQYF,TGTGCCAGCAGTTTAACCGGGGCCGGGGGAGATACGCAGTATTTT,.,TRBV28,.,TRBJ2-3
CASSEGLAGGQDEQFF,TGTGCCAGCAGCGAGGGACTAGCGGGGGGGCAGGATGAGCAGTTCTTC,TRBD2,TRBV7-3,.,TRBJ2-1
CASSAGLAGGGDTQYF,TGTGCCAGCAGCGCCGGACTAGCGGGGGGCGGGGATACGCAGTATTTT,TRBD2,TRBV9,.,TRBJ2-3
CASSLLGGARTDTQYF,TGCGCCAGCAGCTTGCTCGGGGGGGCCCGGACAGATACGCAGTATTTT,TRBD2,TRBV5-1,.,TRBJ2-3
CASSHPTGGEELFF,TGCGCCAGCAGCCACCCGACAGGGGGTGAGGAGCTGTTTTTT,TRBD1,TRBV5-1,.,TRBJ2-2
CASSSTRQGGKNIQYF,TGTGCCAGCAGTTCCACTAGACAGGGGGGCAAAAACATTCAGTACTTC,TRBD1,TRBV27,.,TRBJ2-4
CASSLVRLQTTGELFF,TGTGCCAGCAGCTTGGTGCGGCTACAAACCACCGGGGAGCTGTTTTTT,.,TRBV5-4,.,TRBJ2-2
CAWSVPGLSTEAFF,TGTGCCTGGAGTGTACCGGGCCTTAGCACTGAAGCTTTCTTT,.,TRBV30,.,TRBJ1-1
CASSTGTPWGYTF,TGTGCCAGCAGCACCGGGACTCCATGGGGCTACACCTTC,.,TRBV7-9,.,TRBJ1-2
CASSLTRHGYTF,TGCGCCAGCAGCTTGACCAGGCATGGCTACACCTTC,.,TRBV5-1,few,TRBJ1-2
CASSIGTGVNIQYF,TGTGCCAGTAGTATAGGGACAGGGGTAAACATTCAGTACTTC,TRBD1,TRBV19,.,TRBJ2-4
CAWSLEYQETQYF,TGTGCCTGGAGTTTAGAGTACCAAGAGACCCAGTACTTC,.,TRBV30,.,TRBJ2-5
CASSLAVSYSNQPQHF,TGTGCCAGCAGCTTAGCGGTATCGTATAGCAATCAGCCCCAGCATTTT,.,TRBV7-8,.,TRBJ1-5
CASSTGGNEQFF,TGTGCCAGCTCAACCGGGGGGAATGAGCAGTTCTTC,TRBD2,TRBV18,.,TRBJ2-1